These T cell receptor beta chains were read from a single sample in a study of shared clonotypes between healthy human individuals. Sequenced by immunoSEQ multiplex PCR; TCRdb stores in-frame clones only, minus some. The sample yields about 800,000 clones, about 96% seen once. Sequencing used naive CD8+ T cells sorted from blood. The receptors originated from a man aged 30 to 39 in good health. CDR3s include the opening cysteine and the closing phenylalanine or tryptophan. A D gene is named only where the DNA matches it firmly. Size is omitted from some rows. Given values are once, few, many or a class for expanded clones.

size	V	D	J	CDR3	DNA
once	TRBV11-3	NA	TRBJ2-5	CASSLDVGTQYF	TGTGCCAGCAGCTTAGATGTTGGGACCCAGTACTTC
NA	TRBV5-1	NA	TRBJ2-1	CASSPMTLGNEQFF	TGCGCCAGCAGCCCCATGACCTTGGGGAATGAGCAGTTCTTC
NA	TRBV6-5	NA	TRBJ2-7	CASSYSMGSASEQYF	TGTGCCAGCAGTTACTCGATGGGGTCGGCGTCCGAGCAGTACTTC
NA	TRBV7-6	TRBD1	TRBJ2-7	CASSQLLRDRVQDEQYF	TGTGCCAGCAGCCAATTGCTCCGGGACAGGGTACAGGACGAGCAGTACTTC
NA	TRBV9	NA	TRBJ2-7	CASSVGPDSYEQYF	TGTGCCAGCAGCGTAGGGCCAGACTCCTACGAGCAGTACTTC
NA	TRBV6-4	NA	TRBJ2-2	CASSSTFTGELFF	TGTGCCAGCAGTTCGACTTTCACCGGGGAGCTGTTTTTT
NA	TRBV7-8	NA	TRBJ2-1	CASSRENNEQFF	TGTGCCAGCAGCCGGGAAAACAATGAGCAGTTCTTC
NA	TRBV6-5	NA	TRBJ2-7	CASKWDSASYEQYF	TGTGCCAGCAAGTGGGATAGCGCCTCCTACGAGCAGTACTTC
NA	TRBV12-1	NA	TRBJ1-2	CASSFDLGGYTF	TGTGCCAGCAGCTTTGATTTGGGAGGCTACACCTTC
NA	TRBV2	NA	TRBJ2-3	CASKLEGDTQYF	TGTGCCAGCAAGCTAGAGGGAGATACGCAGTATTTT
NA	TRBV7-9	TRBD2	TRBJ2-1	CASSFREGASYNEQFF	TGTGCCAGCAGCTTTCGGGAGGGCGCGTCCTACAATGAGCAGTTCTTC
NA	TRBV28	TRBD1	TRBJ2-2	CASTSGQGIAGELFF	TGTGCCAGCACCTCAGGACAGGGTATCGCCGGGGAGCTGTTTTTT
NA	TRBV6-5	NA	TRBJ2-5	CASTLGGDEETQYF	TGTGCCAGCACCCTGGGGGGAGATGAAGAGACCCAGTACTTC
NA	TRBV15	NA	TRBJ2-7	CATSRDSYEQYF	TGTGCCACCAGCAGAGATTCCTACGAGCAGTACTTC
few	TRBV27	NA	TRBJ2-7	CASSRGAEYEQYF	TGTGCCAGCAGTCGGGGGGCTGAATACGAGCAGTACTTC
NA	TRBV6-4	TRBD2	TRBJ2-1	CASSSSGSPVEQFF	TGTGCCAGCAGTTCTAGCGGGAGCCCCGTCGAGCAGTTCTTC
NA	TRBV7-9	NA	TRBJ1-1	CASSSGQLNTEAFF	TGTGCCAGCAGCTCAGGACAGCTGAACACTGAAGCTTTCTTT
NA	TRBV6-5	NA	TRBJ1-1	CASSYRGLNTEAFF	TGTGCCAGCAGTTACAGGGGGTTGAACACTGAAGCTTTCTTT
once	TRBV19	NA	TRBJ2-3	CASVDHTDTQYF	TGTGCCAGTGTGGACCACACAGATACGCAGTATTTT
NA	TRBV7-9	NA	TRBJ1-2	CASSLASPTANYGYTF	TGTGCCAGCAGCTTAGCGTCCCCGACAGCTAACTATGGCTACACCTTC
NA	TRBV19	NA	TRBJ1-5	CATTKDGQSNQPQHF	TGTGCCACCACGAAGGATGGGCAGAGCAATCAGCCCCAGCATTTT
NA	TRBV5-6	NA	TRBJ1-1	CASSLEPTVKNTEAFF	TGTGCCAGCAGCTTGGAACCGACAGTTAAGAACACTGAAGCTTTCTTT
once	TRBV6-5	NA	TRBJ2-2	CASSYQTGSGTGELFF	TGTGCCAGCAGTTACCAGACAGGAAGTGGCACCGGGGAGCTGTTTTTT
NA	TRBV28	NA	TRBJ2-7	CASSPPVASYYEQYF	TGTGCCAGCAGTCCTCCGGTTGCTTCGTACTACGAGCAGTACTTC
once	TRBV9	NA	TRBJ2-4	CASSVGSEGIAKNIQYF	TGTGCCAGCAGCGTAGGTAGCGAGGGGATAGCCAAAAACATTCAGTACTTC
NA	TRBV29-1	TRBD2	TRBJ2-1	CSVAYLAGAYNEQFF	TGCAGCGTTGCATATCTAGCGGGGGCTTACAATGAGCAGTTCTTC
NA	TRBV6-5	TRBD1	TRBJ1-5	CASSSTGDGGPQHF	TGTGCCAGCAGTTCTACAGGGGACGGGGGGCCCCAGCATTTT
NA	TRBV29-1	NA	TRBJ1-2	CSVEVTAERYGYTF	TGCAGCGTTGAAGTGACAGCGGAGAGATATGGCTACACCTTC
NA	TRBV15	NA	TRBJ2-3	CATSRERVYGTQYF	TGTGCCACCAGCAGAGAAAGGGTATACGGTACGCAGTATTTT
NA	TRBV6-5	TRBD1	TRBJ2-2	CASSWTGSTGELFF	TGTGCCAGCAGTTGGACAGGGTCAACCGGGGAGCTGTTTTTT
NA	TRBV5-6	NA	TRBJ1-2	CASSLVAGYTF	TGTGCCAGCAGCTTGGTAGCAGGGTACACCTTC
NA	TRBV21-1	NA	TRBJ2-7	CASSKGKRDRDSYEQYF	TGTGCCAGCAGCAAAGGGAAGCGGGACAGGGACTCCTACGAGCAGTACTTC
NA	TRBV19	NA	TRBJ1-1	CASSSSANTEAFF	TGTGCCAGTAGTAGCTCTGCGAACACTGAAGCTTTCTTT
NA	TRBV5-4	TRBD2	TRBJ2-7	CASSSRLAGYLYEQYF	TGTGCCAGCAGCTCCAGACTAGCGGGTTACCTCTACGAGCAGTACTTC
NA	TRBV6-1	NA	TRBJ1-4	CASNEWGPNEKLFF	TGTGCCAGCAACGAGTGGGGGCCTAATGAAAAACTGTTTTTT
NA	TRBV27	TRBD2	TRBJ2-2	CASSQAVVAGAPGELFF	TGTGCCAGCAGCCAAGCGGTAGTAGCGGGAGCCCCCGGGGAGCTGTTTTTT
NA	TRBV27	TRBD2	TRBJ2-1	CASKTSGAYNEQFF	TGTGCCAGCAAAACTAGCGGAGCCTACAATGAGCAGTTCTTC
NA	TRBV7-9	TRBD2	TRBJ2-2	CASSSGLAGNTGELFF	TGTGCCAGCAGCTCGGGACTAGCGGGGAACACCGGGGAGCTGTTTTTT
NA	TRBV18	TRBD2	TRBJ2-2	CASSLGLAATNTGELFF	TGTGCCAGCTCACTTGGACTAGCAGCGACGAACACCGGGGAGCTGTTTTTT
NA	TRBV7-9	TRBD2	TRBJ2-3	CATLTSGTSTDTQYF	TGTGCCACCCTGACTAGCGGGACTAGCACAGATACGCAGTATTTT
NA	TRBV29-1	NA	TRBJ1-4	CSVGWAEANEKLFF	TGCAGCGTTGGATGGGCAGAGGCTAATGAAAAACTGTTTTTT
once	TRBV7-9	TRBD2	TRBJ2-5	CASSLMGLAGEETQYF	TGTGCCAGCAGCTTGATGGGACTAGCGGGAGAGGAGACCCAGTACTTC
NA	TRBV10-2	NA	TRBJ1-2	CASSESAYYGYTF	TGCGCCAGCAGTGAGTCCGCGTACTATGGCTACACCTTC
NA	TRBV28	NA	TRBJ1-5	CASNPDRYNQPQHF	TGTGCCAGCAACCCGGACAGATACAATCAGCCCCAGCATTTT
NA	TRBV27	NA	TRBJ2-7	CASSLYSGATSYEQYF	TGTGCCAGCAGTTTATACTCCGGGGCAACCTCCTACGAGCAGTACTTC
NA	TRBV9	TRBD2	TRBJ2-6	CASSAGLTSSGANVLTF	TGTGCCAGCAGCGCGGGACTAACTAGTTCTGGGGCCAACGTCCTGACTTTC
NA	TRBV7-7	TRBD1	TRBJ2-1	CASSSYPTGRNEQFF	TGTGCCAGCAGCTCGTATCCGACAGGGCGGAATGAGCAGTTCTTC
NA	TRBV27	TRBD2	TRBJ2-7	CASSPGTSGWNEQYF	TGTGCCAGCAGTCCCGGGACTAGCGGGTGGAACGAGCAGTACTTC
NA	TRBV10-3	NA	TRBJ1-2	CAISGEGGPYGYTF	TGTGCCATCAGTGGAGAGGGCGGGCCGTATGGCTACACCTTC
once	TRBV4-1	TRBD2	TRBJ2-3	CATSTSGTDTQYF	TGCGCCACCTCAACTAGCGGCACAGATACGCAGTATTTT
NA	TRBV27	NA	TRBJ2-7	CASSPYGAAGSYEQYF	TGTGCCAGCAGCCCTTACGGGGCGGCAGGCTCCTACGAGCAGTACTTC
NA	TRBV6-1	TRBD2	TRBJ2-1	CASSELPTSRAGNEQFF	TGTGCCAGCAGTGAACTGCCGACTAGCCGGGCTGGGAATGAGCAGTTCTTC
NA	TRBV15	TRBD1	TRBJ2-7	CATSSIGQGTPYEQYF	TGTGCCACCAGCAGCATCGGACAGGGGACCCCCTACGAGCAGTACTTC
NA	TRBV6-5	NA	TRBJ2-1	CASSYLPGNYNEQFF	TGTGCCAGCAGTTACCTACCGGGAAACTACAATGAGCAGTTCTTC
NA	TRBV19	NA	TRBJ2-1	CASSINGYSYNEQFF	TGTGCCAGTAGTATTAACGGGTACTCCTACAATGAGCAGTTCTTC